These 30 T cell receptor beta chains were sequenced from one sample in a study of Tregs in tolerant kidney transplant recipients. Libraries were prepared by immunoSEQ multiplex PCR; TCRdb keeps only in-frame clonotypes and omits some of them. In the table there are about 240,000 clones, around 81% of which are singletons. Sequencing was done on a sample of CD4+ T cells from blood. The source of these receptors is a human donor in good health.

The rearrangement joins TRBV6-1 to TRBJ2-3; possible D gene TRBD2, 6 bases. The CDR3 is 15 amino acids. CDR1 is MNHNS, CDR2 SASEGT, per germline. The V and J ends lost 5 bases and 1 base respectively, with 13 bases between them. The CDR3 here is CASSSGTLRTDTQYF. The CDR3 DNA is TGTGCCAGCAGTTCCGGGACTCTACGCACAGATACGCAGTATTTT.

This clone has more than one count but fewer than ten. The rearrangement uses TRBV5-1 and TRBJ1-1; D may be TRBD1 (5 bases). This CDR3 has 14 residues. Germline V gene lookup returns CDR1 SGHRS and CDR2 YFSETQ. V was shortened by 3 bases and J by 1 base, with 10 bases between the two germline ends. CDR3 sequence (DNA): TGCGCCAGCAGCTCCCAGGGAGCGAACACTGAAGCTTTCTTT. Translating it yields CASSSQGANTEAFF.

This chain connects TRBV5-1 to TRBJ2-5; tentatively, D is TRBD1 (6 bases). Germline CDR1 is SGHRS and CDR2 is YFSETQ. The CDR3 extends over 14 amino acids. Trimming shortened V by 2 bases and J by 11 bases, and 19 bases separated the two germline ends. Here the CDR3 reads CASSFRDMGREQYF. DNA of the CDR3: TGCGCCAGCAGCTTCCGGGACATGGGTAGGGAGCAGTACTTC.

V gene TRBV5-1 combines with J gene TRBJ2-7; 9 bases are a match to TRBD1. CDR1 and CDR2 (germline): SGHRS, YFSETQ. The CDR3 covers 18 residues. The ends lost 0 bases at V and 1 base at J; junction bases unmatched: 11. The CDR3 nucleotides read TGCGCCAGCAGCTTGGTCTGGCGCGGGACAGGGTCGTCCTACGAGCAGTACTTC. Its protein product is CASSLVWRGTGSSYEQYF.

This chain links TRBV11-3 with TRBJ2-3, with 10 bases matching TRBD2. V dropped 3 bases and J dropped 7; count of bases not matched to a gene: 7. The CDR3 is 15 amino acids. Germline-derived CDR1 and CDR2 are SGHNT and YENEEA. CDR3 nucleotide sequence: TGTGCCAGCAGCTTCTCTAGCGGGGGAAGAAATACGCAGTATTTT. Its protein is CASSFSSGGRNTQYF.

V usage is TRBV12-5 and J usage is TRBJ1-5; D not certain. Germline values: CDR1 LGHNT, CDR2 FRNRAP. The CDR3 covers 12 residues. Trimming took 3 bases from V and 7 from J, leaving 7 bases between them. In nucleotides, the CDR3 is TGTGCTAGTGGTTTCTGGAGACAGCCCCAGCATTTT. Amino acid sequence: CASGFWRQPQHF.

This chain uses TRBV5-8 with TRBJ2-3; 11 bases align to TRBD2. CDR1 is SGHTS and CDR2 is YDEGEE in the germline V gene. V was clipped by 0 bases and J by 0 bases; unmatched bases: 6. The CDR3 covers 18 residues. CDR3 amino acids: CASSLGRTSGLSTDTQYF. The CDR3 coding sequence is TGTGCCAGCAGCTTGGGACGGACTAGCGGGCTTAGCACAGATACGCAGTATTTT. Complete variable domain (other parts from reference TRBV5-8 and TRBJ2-3): EAGVTQSPTHLIKTRGQQATLRCSPISGHTSVYWYQQALGLGLQFLLWYDEGEERNRGNFPPRFSGRQFPNYSSELNVNALELEDSALYLCASSLGRTSGLSTDTQYFGPGTRLTVL.

This clone turned up a few times. V usage is TRBV25-1 and J usage is TRBJ1-4; D gene uncertain. The CDR3 contains 10 residues. V dropped 3 bases and J dropped 13 bases, with 6 bases sitting between them. Germline V gene data show CDR1 as MGHDK and CDR2 as SYGVNS. CDR3 sequence: CASSEGRLFF. In nucleotides, the CDR3 is TGTGCCAGCAGTGAGGGAAGACTGTTTTTT. The variable domain in full, completed from reference TRBV25-1 and TRBJ1-4, reads EADIYQTPRYLVIGTGKKITLECSQTMGHDKMYWYQQDPGMELHLIHYSYGVNSTEKGDLSSESTVSRIRTEHFPLTLESARPSHTSQYLCASSEGRLFFGSGTQLSVL.

The chain is built from TRBV5-5 and TRBJ1-5, with D tentatively TRBD1 (5 bases). This CDR3 has 16 residues. Germline CDR1 reads SGHKS; CDR2 reads YYEKEE (reference sequence). The germline V and J ends were trimmed by 4 bases and 2 bases, with 16 bases remaining between them. The CDR3 DNA follows: TGTGCCAGCAGCCACCCGGGGCAGGGCGGCAATCAGCCCCAGCATTTT. Translation gives CASSHPGQGGNQPQHF.

V and J are TRBV27 and TRBJ1-3; D uncertain. Trimming took 2 bases from V and 3 from J, leaving 8 bases between them. The germline V gene has CDR1 MNHEY and CDR2 SMNVEV (reference sequence). The CDR3 spans 14 residues. The CDR3: CASSLKSVGNTIYF. The DNA of the CDR3 is TGTGCCAGCAGTTTAAAGAGCGTTGGAAACACCATATATTTT.

The rearrangement uses TRBV5-1 and TRBJ2-5, with 10 bases fitting TRBD2. Per the germline V gene, CDR1 is SGHRS and CDR2 is YFSETQ. With V trimmed by 0 bases and J by 4 bases, 6 bases remained unmatched. The CDR3 runs 16 residues. The CDR3 nucleotides are TGCGCCAGCAGCTTGGTCCCCAGCGGGGGGGGAGAGACCCAGTACTTC. Translation gives CASSLVPSGGGETQYF.

This chain connects TRBV6-5 to TRBJ2-1, with D perhaps matching TRBD1 (6 bases). V was cut by 6 bases and J by 8 bases, with 20 bases left in between. This CDR3 is built from 15 residues. CDR1 and CDR2 from the germline V gene are MNHEY and SVGAGI. The CDR3 here is CASSPRGFIGDEQFF. The CDR3, as DNA: TGTGCCAGCAGCCCCAGGGGTTTCATCGGCGATGAGCAGTTCTTC.

This clone was seen only a few times. The chain couples TRBV2 to TRBJ2-7, with 7 bases aligning to TRBD2. Germline V gene data show CDR1 as SNHLY and CDR2 as FYNNEI. The CDR3 length is 14 residues. The junction had 6 bases not matched to a gene; V was cut back by 3 bases and J by 4 bases. The CDR3 spells CASSDPTSAYEQYF. In nucleotides, the CDR3 is TGTGCCAGCAGTGACCCAACTAGCGCGTACGAGCAGTACTTC.

This clone is a singleton in its sample. The rearrangement uses TRBV30 and TRBJ1-5; D gene uncertain. V was trimmed by 0 bases and J by 3 bases, leaving 9 bases between them. The germline CDR1 and CDR2 sequences are GTSNPN and SVGIG (reference sequence). This CDR3 has 14 residues. CDR3 in amino acids: CAWSVRQFNQPQHF. The CDR3 DNA follows: TGTGCCTGGAGTGTACGGCAGTTCAATCAGCCCCAGCATTTT.

The DNA of the CDR3 is TGTGCCAGCAGCTTAGAGTCTAGCGGACGGGGCAATGAGCAGTTCTTC. It specifies CASSLESSGRGNEQFF. The rearrangement uses TRBV11-2 and TRBJ2-1; 7 bases map to TRBD2. J gave up 6 bases and V 0 bases, and 8 bases lay outside the gene matches. CDR3 length: 16 residues. Germline V lookup: CDR1 SGHAT, CDR2 FQNNGV.

CDR3 sequence (DNA): TGCAGCGTTGAAGAGTACAGGGGAACGACTAATGAAAAACTGTTTTTT. As protein: CSVEEYRGTTNEKLFF. The chain recombines TRBV29-1 with TRBJ1-4; 7 bases match TRBD1. The CDR3 spans 16 residues. V lost 0 bases to trimming and J lost 2 bases; unmatched junction nucleotides: 6. Germline V gene data show CDR1 as SQVTM and CDR2 as ANQGSEA.

V is TRBV7-9 and J is TRBJ2-7; D is unresolved. The CDR3 consists of 14 residues. The germline V gene encodes CDR1 SEHNR and CDR2 FQNEAQ (reference sequence). Trimming shortened V by 7 bases and J by 0 bases, and 13 bases separated the two germline ends. The CDR3 sequence is CASTSAGHSYEQYF. CDR3 sequence (DNA): TGTGCCAGCACTTCGGCCGGGCACTCCTACGAGCAGTACTTC.

The rearrangement uses TRBV6-5 and TRBJ2-5; the match to TRBD1 covers 11 bases. The DNA end favors TRBJ2-7, so the J call may be wrong. Germline values: CDR1 MNHEY, CDR2 SVGAGI. The CDR3 is 15 amino acids. The CDR3 sequence is CASSYSGQGAYEQYF. In DNA, the CDR3 is TGTGCCAGCAGTTACTCGGGACAGGGGGCCTACGAGCAGTACTTC.

J is TRBJ2-3 and V is TRBV10-3; D remains unclear. The V gene lost 9 bases and the J gene lost 0 bases, with 13 bases spanning the gap. Germline-derived CDR1 and CDR2 are ENHRY and SYGVKD. There are 14 residues in the CDR3. The CDR3 bases are TGTGCCATGAAATGGGGATCTAGCACAGATACGCAGTATTTT. It translates to CAMKWGSSTDTQYF.

The CDR3 protein is CASSPRTGGSSRQFF. CDR3 DNA: TGCGCCAGCAGCCCTCGGACAGGGGGATCAAGTCGGCAGTTCTTC. The chain combines TRBV5-1 with TRBJ2-1, with TRBD1 matching 10 bases. The ends lost 4 bases at V and 12 bases at J; junction bases unmatched: 13. Germline V CDR1 and CDR2: SGHRS, YFSETQ. CDR3 size: 15 residues.

V is TRBV11-3 and J is TRBJ2-7, with D possibly TRBD2 on 6 matching bases. There are 14 residues in the CDR3. Germline V gene data show CDR1 as SGHNT and CDR2 as YENEEA. The V end lost 1 base, the J end lost 1 base, and 8 bases lay between the germline ends. Here the CDR3 reads CASSLGGDSYEQYF. The CDR3 DNA follows: TGTGCCAGCAGCTTAGGGGGGGATTCCTACGAGCAGTACTTC.

The chain is built from TRBV7-9 and TRBJ2-7, with D possibly matching TRBD1 (5 bases). This CDR3 has 12 residues. V was cut by 5 bases and J by 3 bases, with 8 bases left in between. The germline CDR1 and CDR2 sequences are SEHNR and FQNEAQ (reference sequence). CDR3 nucleotides: TGTGCCAGCAGCAAGGACAACTACGAGCAGTACTTC. This translates into CASSKDNYEQYF.

The rearrangement links TRBV6-5 to TRBJ1-5; D gene ambiguous. V shed 8 bases and J shed 0 bases, with 8 bases lying between them. Germline lookup yields CDR1 MNHEY and CDR2 SVGAGI. The CDR3 length is 13 residues. In DNA form, the CDR3 reads TGTGCCAGCCGATCTTATAGCAATCAGCCCCAGCATTTT. Its translation: CASRSYSNQPQHF.

The CDR3: CASSRPGLAGNTGELFF. In nucleotides, the CDR3 is TGCGCCAGCAGCCGTCCGGGACTAGCGGGAAACACCGGGGAGCTGTTTTTT. J is TRBJ2-2 and V is TRBV5-1; 13 nucleotides agree with TRBD2. Germline V gene data show CDR1 as SGHRS and CDR2 as YFSETQ. The CDR3 covers 17 residues. V gave up 4 bases and J gave up 2 bases; unmatched junction bases: 5.

J is TRBJ2-5 and V is TRBV5-1; 9 nucleotides match TRBD2. The DNA end is more similar to TRBJ2-7, so the J call may be wrong. The CDR3 has 15 residues. The germline V gene encodes CDR1 SGHRS and CDR2 YFSETQ. The CDR3 bases are TGCGCCAGCAGCTTGCATCCTAGCGGGGCCTACGAGCAGTACTTC. Translation: CASSLHPSGAYEQYF.

This clone has more than one count but fewer than ten. V usage is TRBV18 and J usage is TRBJ2-7; the match to TRBD1 covers 7 bases. J lost 6 bases, V lost 3 bases, and 8 bases had no gene match. The CDR3 length is 14 residues. From germline, CDR1 is KGHSH and CDR2 LQKENI. The CDR3 loop is CASSPDRAIGEQYF. For the CDR3, the DNA is TGTGCCAGCTCACCCGACAGGGCGATTGGCGAGCAGTACTTC.

The chain carries TRBV11-2 and TRBJ1-6; 7 nucleotides line up with TRBD1. In germline, CDR1 is SGHAT, CDR2 FQNNGV. The CDR3 spans 15 residues. Germline trimming cut 5 bases from V and 0 bases from J; bases unmatched to any gene: 1. CDR3 in amino acids: CASSRQGSYNSPLHF. In DNA form, the CDR3 reads TGTGCCAGCAGCCGACAGGGCTCCTATAATTCACCCCTCCACTTT.

This chain links TRBV7-8 with TRBJ2-6, with D perhaps TRBD1 (6 bases). The ends were cut back, 1 base at V and 2 bases at J, with 12 bases in the middle. The germline gives CDR1 SGHVS, CDR2 FQNEAQ. The CDR3 extends over 17 amino acids. CDR3 sequence: CASSLVLGTTGANVLTF. In nucleotides, the CDR3 is TGTGCCAGCAGCTTAGTACTCGGGACAACTGGGGCCAACGTCCTGACTTTC.

The chain is built from TRBV7-3 and TRBJ1-4, with a weak D call TRBD1 (6 bases). V dropped 2 bases and J dropped 4 bases, with 14 bases sitting between them. The CDR3 has 16 residues. Germline V gives CDR1 SGHTA, CDR2 FQGTGA. In nucleotides, the CDR3 is TGTGCCAGCAGCTTAGTGGTACAGGGAGGTAATGAAAAACTGTTTTTT. Residues: CASSLVVQGGNEKLFF.

The J gene is TRBJ2-5, the V gene TRBV2, with 10 bases lining up with TRBD2. V was pared by 3 bases and J by 5 bases, with 3 bases of the junction left unmatched. Germline V gives CDR1 SNHLY, CDR2 FYNNEI. The CDR3 loop spans 14 amino acids. The CDR3 coding sequence is TGTGCCAGCAGTGAGGGACTAGCGTCGGAGACCCAGTACTTC. Its protein product is CASSEGLASETQYF.